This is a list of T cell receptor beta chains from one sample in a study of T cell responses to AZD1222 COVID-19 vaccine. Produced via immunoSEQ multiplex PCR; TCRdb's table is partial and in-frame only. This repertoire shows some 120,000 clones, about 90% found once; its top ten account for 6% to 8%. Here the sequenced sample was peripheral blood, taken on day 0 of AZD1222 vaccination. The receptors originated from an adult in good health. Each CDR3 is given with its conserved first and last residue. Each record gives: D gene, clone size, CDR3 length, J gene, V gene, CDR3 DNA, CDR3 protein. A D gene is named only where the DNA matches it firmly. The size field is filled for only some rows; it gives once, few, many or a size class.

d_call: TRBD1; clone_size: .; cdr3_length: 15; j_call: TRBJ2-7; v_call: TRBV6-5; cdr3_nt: TGTGCCAGCAGTCATCCAGGACAGGGGGGGAACGAGCAGTACTTC; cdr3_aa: CASSHPGQGGNEQYF
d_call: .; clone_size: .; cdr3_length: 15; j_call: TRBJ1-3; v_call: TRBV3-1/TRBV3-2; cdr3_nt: TGTGCCAGCAGCTTTACAGGGAATTCTGGAAACACCATATATTTT; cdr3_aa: CASSFTGNSGNTIYF
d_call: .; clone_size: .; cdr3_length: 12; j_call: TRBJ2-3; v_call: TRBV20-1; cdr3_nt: TGCAGTGCTAGTTATTTGGCAGATACGCAGTATTTT; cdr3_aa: CSASYLADTQYF
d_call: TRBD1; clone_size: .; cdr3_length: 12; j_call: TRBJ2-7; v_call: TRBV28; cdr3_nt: TGTGCCAGTCGGACAGGGATGTACGAGCAGTACTTC; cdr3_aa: CASRTGMYEQYF
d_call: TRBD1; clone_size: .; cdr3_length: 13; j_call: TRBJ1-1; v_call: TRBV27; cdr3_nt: TGTGCCAGCAGTTTATTACAGGGGCTTGAAGCTTTCTTT; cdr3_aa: CASSLLQGLEAFF
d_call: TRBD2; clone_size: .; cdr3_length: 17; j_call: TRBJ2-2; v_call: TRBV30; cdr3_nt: TGTGCCTGGGACAGGGGACTTCTAGCGGGAGGAAACGGGGAGCTGTTTTTT; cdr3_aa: CAWDRGLLAGGNGELFF
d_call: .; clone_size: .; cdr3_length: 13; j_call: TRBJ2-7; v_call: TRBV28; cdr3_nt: TGTGCCAGCAGTTTAGGTGGGGACTACGAGCAGTACTTC; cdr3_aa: CASSLGGDYEQYF
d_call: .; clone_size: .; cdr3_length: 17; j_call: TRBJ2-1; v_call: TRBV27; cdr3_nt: TGTGCCAGCAGTCACCCCCCGACCCAGAGGGACTACAATGAGCAGTTCTTC; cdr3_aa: CASSHPPTQRDYNEQFF
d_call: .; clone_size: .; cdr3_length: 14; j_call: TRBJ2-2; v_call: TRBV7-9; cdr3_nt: TGTGCCAGCAGCCAGGACCTTGGCCCCGGGGAGCTGTTTTTT; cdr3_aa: CASSQDLGPGELFF
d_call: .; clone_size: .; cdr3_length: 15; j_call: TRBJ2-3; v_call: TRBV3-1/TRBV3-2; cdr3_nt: TGTGCCAGCAGCCAAGTCGCGCGGAACACAGATACGCAGTATTTT; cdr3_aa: CASSQVARNTDTQYF
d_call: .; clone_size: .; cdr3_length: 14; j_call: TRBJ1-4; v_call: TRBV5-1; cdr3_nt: TGCGCCAGCAGCTTGGAAGGGTTACTAGAAAAACTGTTTTTT; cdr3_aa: CASSLEGLLEKLFF
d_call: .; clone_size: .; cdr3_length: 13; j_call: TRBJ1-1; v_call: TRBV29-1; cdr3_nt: TGCAGCGCTACAGTGGAGATGAACACTGAAGCTTTCTTT; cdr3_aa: CSATVEMNTEAFF
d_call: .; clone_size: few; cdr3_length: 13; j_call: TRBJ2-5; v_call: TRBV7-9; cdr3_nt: TGTGCCAGCACCCTTAGCGTGATCGAGACCCAGTACTTC; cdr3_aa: CASTLSVIETQYF